This paragraph reports one T cell receptor beta chain. The antigen remains unidentified. The V gene lost 0 bases and the J gene lost 2 bases, with 7 bases spanning the gap. This CDR3 has 14 amino acids. Germline V gene sequence: CDR1 SNHLY, CDR2 FYNNEI. From 5'RACE with constant-segment primers came TCR alpha and TCR beta cDNA libraries that carried sample barcodes and UMIs. In TCRdb, the 5' RACE reads were re-called with MiXCR into one record per CDR3 protein. Found here are about 560,000 distinct CDR3 sequences, roughly 20% of them singletons; the top ten hold roughly 9.1%. This sample is drawn from a study of T-cell memory formation after mild COVID-19. Study findings and constraints: A second wave of clones peaked on day 37, and their SARS-CoV-2 specificity went unconfirmed. Memory sampled before infection contained some responding clones, suggesting cross-reactive memory joined.

The TCR comes from an adult woman who had mild COVID-19 (a few samples of this study predate the infection). Cell type and time point are not known. Sample: PBMCs or a T cell subset sorted from them (not recorded which). V gene TRBV2 combines with J gene TRBJ2-5; TRBD1 or TRBD2 may be the D gene (5 bases each). The CDR3 sequence: CASSEAGVQETQYF. In DNA, the CDR3 is TGTGCCAGCAGTGAAGCGGGGGTGCAAGAGACCCAGTACTTC.